This TCR beta chain came from a study of control samples from healthy donors and cancer patients. Germline V gene lookup returns CDR1 SGHTA and CDR2 FQGTGA. The trim removed 0 bases at V and 8 bases at J, leaving 11 bases unmatched. This CDR3 spans 17 amino acids. Assay used: immunoSEQ multiplex PCR; TCRdb lists only in-frame clones, some missing. The sample records roughly 120,000 clones, 90% to 95% being singletons. The sequence came from a middle-aged man with head and neck cancer. This chain uses TRBV7-3 with TRBJ2-3; TRBD1 matches at 10 bases. The sample was PBMCs. CDR3 coding DNA: TGTGCCAGCAGCTTAACGACGACAGGGGGCGCATCTGGTACGCAGTATTTT. Encoded protein: CASSLTTTGGASGTQYF.